These 10 T cell receptor beta chains came from one sample sequenced in a study of shared clonotypes between healthy human individuals. Profiling relied on immunoSEQ multiplex PCR, and the TCRdb table lists in-frame clones only, not all of them. This sample has under 2,500,000 clones; 95% occur once, and the top ten carry roughly 0.13%. Sequencing input: naive CD4+ T cells sorted from blood. The subset is: CD45RA+ positively selected. The receptors were sampled from a man aged 18-30 years in good health.

The chain carries TRBV11-2 and TRBJ1-2, with 7 bases lining up with TRBD1. The CDR3 length is 15 residues. Germline lookup yields CDR1 SGHAT and CDR2 FQNNGV. The V gene end was trimmed by 5 bases and the J gene end by 9 bases; junction bases not matched to a gene: 15. CDR3 loop: CASSQRTGQHIRYTF. CDR3 nucleotides: TGTGCCAGCAGCCAAAGAACGGGACAGCACATACGCTACACCTTC. The full variable domain, rest sourced from reference TRBV11-2 and TRBJ1-2, is EAGVAQSPRYKIIEKRQSVAFWCNPISGHATLYWYQQILGQGPKLLIQFQNNGVVDDSQLPKDRFSAERLKGVDSTLKIQPAKLEDSAVYLCASSQRTGQHIRYTFGSGTRLTVV.

The chain employs TRBV19 and TRBJ2-7, with TRBD1 matching over 7 bases. Germline V gene sequence: CDR1 LNHDA, CDR2 SQIVND (reference sequence). This CDR3 spans 11 amino acids. V lost 9 bases, J lost 3 bases, and 2 bases stayed unmatched. CDR3: CASGTDYEQYF. The CDR3 coding sequence is TGTGCCAGCGGGACAGACTACGAGCAGTACTTC.

The V and J genes are TRBV11-2 and TRBJ2-4, with D perhaps matching TRBD1 or TRBD2 (6 bases each). CDR1 and CDR2 from the germline V gene are SGHAT and FQNNGV. This CDR3 region has 16 residues. V gave up 6 bases and J gave up 6 bases, with 21 bases separating them. The CDR3 coding sequence is TGTGCCAGCAGGGGGGCTAGCGTGGGTCTCCTAAACATTCAGTACTTC. It yields the protein CASRGASVGLLNIQYF.

Turning to this clone: Other DNA sequences in the sample encode the same CDR3. J is TRBJ2-7 and V is TRBV18, with D perhaps TRBD1 (5 bases). V lost 2 bases and J lost 0, with 8 bases in between. The CDR3 has 14 residues. Looked up from germline, CDR1 is KGHSH and CDR2 is LQKENI. The CDR3 loop is CASSPRGNSYEQYF. CDR3 bases: TGTGCCAGCTCACCAAGGGGAAACTCCTACGAGCAGTACTTC.

The chain uses TRBV9 and TRBJ2-3; D is possibly TRBD1 (5 bases). The germline V gene encodes CDR1 SGDLS and CDR2 YYNGEE. Trimming shortened V by 4 bases and J by 11 bases, and 20 bases separated the two germline ends. There are 14 residues in the CDR3. As DNA, the CDR3 is TGTGCCAGCAGCTCAGCAGGGATGAGCCAAAGGCAGTATTTT. This encodes CASSSAGMSQRQYF.

This clone was seen just once. The chain carries TRBV28 and TRBJ1-5, with D possibly matching TRBD1 (5 bases). V lost 5 bases and J lost 5, with 16 bases in between. The CDR3 contains 15 residues. Germline CDR1 reads MDHEN; CDR2 reads SYDVKM. CDR3: CASSPFGTRDQPQHF. The CDR3 DNA sequence: TGTGCCAGCAGTCCATTCGGGACGAGAGATCAGCCCCAGCATTTT. The full variable domain, rest sourced from reference TRBV28 and TRBJ1-5, is DVKVTQSSRYLVKRTGEKVFLECVQDMDHENMFWYRQDPGLGLRLIYFSYDVKMKEKGDIPEGYSVSREKKERFSLILESASTNQTSMYLCASSPFGTRDQPQHFGDGTRLSIL.

With respect to this clone: Other DNA sequences from this sample encode an identical CDR3 as well. The V and J genes are TRBV2 and TRBJ1-5, with D hard to call. V lost 4 bases and J lost 1, with 5 bases in between. This CDR3 region has 13 residues. Germline CDR1 reads SNHLY; CDR2 reads FYNNEI. The CDR3, as DNA: TGTGCCAGCAGTGTTGACAGCAATCAGCCCCAGCATTTT. It codes for CASSVDSNQPQHF.

Only one count was recorded for this clone. The DNA of the CDR3 is TGTGCCAGCAGTGGGCTGACCACCGGGGAGCTGTTTTTT. This sequence encodes CASSGLTTGELFF. The genes are TRBV6-5 and TRBJ2-2; D remains ambiguous. Per germline, CDR1 MNHEY and CDR2 SVGAGI. V gave up 5 bases and J gave up 4 bases, with 8 bases separating them. The CDR3 has 13 residues.

The J gene is TRBJ2-7, the V gene TRBV6-5; 9 bases fit TRBD1. V dropped 6 bases and J dropped 4; count of bases not matched to a gene: 10. The CDR3 extends over 15 amino acids. Germline CDR1 and CDR2: MNHEY and SVGAGI. CDR3 sequence reads: CASSQLTGGNYEQYF. As DNA, the CDR3 is TGTGCCAGCAGCCAACTGACAGGGGGAAATTACGAGCAGTACTTC.

In its sample, this clone was seen once. The chain uses TRBV18 and TRBJ1-2; D call uncertain. From germline, CDR1 is KGHSH and CDR2 LQKENI. V was pared by 4 bases and J by 7 bases, with 10 bases between. There are 12 residues in the CDR3. The CDR3 bases are TGTGCCAGCTCACGTGGGGAGAGTGGCTACACCTTC. Protein sequence: CASSRGESGYTF.